This TCR beta chain emerged from a study of post-analysis software for immune sequencing data. Study-wide background: Patients had relapsing-remitting, secondary progressive or progressive-relapsing multiple sclerosis; some lacked subtype.

Libraries were made from TCR beta cDNA, and they carried unique molecular identifiers. Researchers reported roughly 0.5 million cDNA molecules coming from around 1 to 10 million T cells. TCRdb itself ran the PCR reads through MiXCR, one entry per CDR3 protein. The sample yields more than 500,000 distinct CDR3 sequences, 30% to 40% seen once. In regard to this clonotype: Its antigen is currently unknown.

Findings and caveats of the study: Significantly lower normalized Chao1 diversity was found in patients with multiple sclerosis relative to controls. Strong same-batch co-clustering of samples appeared with F measure clustering.

The sequence was collected from a girl between 2 and 17 years old with multiple sclerosis. The sample consisted of blood.

The CDR3 nucleotides are TGTGCCAGCAGCTTAGCGGGGCAGCCGACGGAAAAACTGTTTTTT. It translates to CASSLAGQPTEKLFF. The genes are TRBV7-2 and TRBJ1-4; perhaps TRBD1 as D (5 bases). The ends were cut back, 0 bases at V and 8 bases at J, with 13 bases in the middle. Germline loops: CDR1 SGHTA, CDR2 FQGNSA. The CDR3 has 15 amino acids.